The 15 T cell receptor beta chains below were found in one sample sequenced in a study of T cell responses to AZD1222 COVID-19 vaccine. Generated by immunoSEQ multiplex PCR, the TCRdb table keeps only in-frame clones and is missing some. The sample consists of roughly 86,000 clones, 85% of them appearing once. Here the sequenced sample was peripheral blood, taken 28 days after the second AZD1222 dose. These TCRs come from an adult who received the AZD1222 COVID-19 vaccine.

The chain carries TRBV5-1 and TRBJ2-1; 8 bases are a match to TRBD2. With V trimmed by 4 bases and J by 7 bases, 13 bases remained unmatched. The CDR3 has 16 amino acids. Looked up from germline, CDR1 is SGHRS and CDR2 is YFSETQ. The CDR3 here is CASSRLTSGLRNEQFF. Here the CDR3 DNA reads TGCGCCAGCAGCCGACTCACTAGCGGTCTACGTAATGAGCAGTTCTTC.

The chain uses TRBV7-3 and TRBJ2-3, with 10 bases that match TRBD2. CDR3 size: 16 residues. V lost 0 bases and J lost 1; bases outside the gene matches: 1. Germline V CDR1 and CDR2: SGHTA, FQGTGA. This chain's CDR3 is CASSLTAGGGTDTQYF. The CDR3 nucleotides are TGTGCCAGCAGCTTAACAGCGGGAGGGGGCACAGATACGCAGTATTTT.

The chain has TRBV2 and TRBJ2-3; 12 bases agree with TRBD2. This CDR3 region has 13 residues. Germline CDR1 is SNHLY and CDR2 is FYNNEI. Trimming at V came to 8 bases and at J to 7 bases, leaving 4 bases not matched to a gene. Here the CDR3 DNA reads TGTGCCAGCTCCACTAGCGGGGGGTATACGCAGTATTTT. Translation gives CASSTSGGYTQYF. The variable domain in full, completed from reference TRBV2 and TRBJ2-3, reads EPEVTQTPSHQVTQMGQEVILRCVPISNHLYFYWYRQILGQKVEFLVSFYNNEISEKSEIFDDQFSVERPDGSNFTLKIRSTKLEDSAMYFCASSTSGGYTQYFGPGTRLTVL.

This clone was observed a handful of times. The genes are TRBV28 and TRBJ1-1; D gene uncertain. The CDR3 sequence is 11 residues long. Trimming removed 9 bases at V and 6 bases at J, with 11 bases between. Looked up from germline, CDR1 is MDHEN and CDR2 is SYDVKM. The CDR3 here is CASRGRPEAFF. CDR3 sequence (DNA): TGTGCCAGTCGAGGGAGGCCTGAAGCTTTCTTT.

The table lists this clone with a few counts. DNA of the CDR3: TGCGCCAGCAGCCAAGGGGGGAGGGGGCGCTCGGGTCAGCCCCAGCATTTT. It yields the protein CASSQGGRGRSGQPQHF. This rearrangement joins TRBV4-1 to TRBJ1-5, with 7 positions matching TRBD1. V lost 1 base to trimming and J lost 6 bases; unmatched junction nucleotides: 12. Germline-derived CDR1 and CDR2 are MGHRA and YSYEKL. The CDR3 is made up of 17 amino acids.

The chain links TRBV5-1 to TRBJ1-2; tentatively, D is TRBD1 (6 bases). There are 12 residues in the CDR3. Per the germline V gene, CDR1 is SGHRS and CDR2 is YFSETQ. V was cut by 5 bases and J by 8 bases, with 13 bases left in between. The CDR3 coding sequence is TGCGCCAGCAGTTCCCAGGGGCTCGGCTACACCTTC. It codes for CASSSQGLGYTF.

This sequence joins TRBV25-1 and TRBJ1-1, with D tentatively TRBD1 (5 bases). Germline loops: CDR1 MGHDK, CDR2 SYGVNS. This CDR3 region has 14 residues. The germline V and J ends were trimmed by 7 bases and 0 bases, with 12 bases remaining between them. The CDR3 nucleotides are TGTGCCAGCACCCAATCAGGGTTGAACACTGAAGCTTTCTTT. Translated, it gives CASTQSGLNTEAFF. The whole variable domain, remainder taken from reference TRBV25-1 and TRBJ1-1, is EADIYQTPRYLVIGTGKKITLECSQTMGHDKMYWYQQDPGMELHLIHYSYGVNSTEKGDLSSESTVSRIRTEHFPLTLESARPSHTSQYLCASTQSGLNTEAFFGQGTRLTVV.

The count of this clone is one. V gene TRBV11-2 combines with J gene TRBJ2-7; TRBD2 matches 10 bases. There are 16 residues in the CDR3. J gave up 4 bases and V 4 bases, and 10 bases lay outside the gene matches. Per the germline V gene, CDR1 is SGHAT and CDR2 is FQNNGV. CDR3 protein: CASSWGSGGARYEQYF. The CDR3 DNA is TGTGCCAGCAGCTGGGGGAGCGGGGGGGCTAGGTACGAGCAGTACTTC.

The V gene is TRBV30, the J gene TRBJ1-1; no definite D call. Trimming took 5 bases from V and 4 from J, leaving 17 bases between them. CDR1 and CDR2 (germline): GTSNPN, SVGIG (reference sequence). The length of the CDR3 is 14 residues. CDR3 protein: CAWVRPGWGTEAFF. The CDR3, as DNA: TGTGCCTGGGTTCGTCCGGGTTGGGGCACTGAAGCTTTCTTT.

CDR3 sequence: CSATVAETQYF. The CDR3 nucleotides are TGCAGTGCTACCGTGGCGGAGACCCAGTACTTC. V and J are TRBV20-1 and TRBJ2-5; D is ambiguous. The V end lost 4 bases, the J end lost 5 bases, and 8 bases lay between the germline ends. Germline V lookup: CDR1 DFQATT, CDR2 SNEGSKA (reference sequence). This CDR3 region has 11 residues.

This clone came up once. The rearrangement links TRBV7-6 to TRBJ2-1; the match to TRBD2 covers 8 bases. CDR1 and CDR2 from the germline V gene are SGHVS and FNYEAQ. The V and J ends lost 4 bases and 6 bases, in that order; junction bases with no gene match: 8. This CDR3 contains 15 residues. CDR3 sequence: CASSSLYGRGNEQFF. CDR3 in DNA: TGTGCCAGCAGCTCCCTCTACGGGAGGGGCAATGAGCAGTTCTTC.

The V gene is TRBV12-3 or TRBV12-4, the J gene TRBJ1-3, with D unclear. V lost 7 bases and J lost 3, with 7 bases in between. The CDR3 runs to 12 residues. DNA of the CDR3: TGTGCCAGCACCCCCGTTGGAAACACCATATATTTT. Its translation is CASTPVGNTIYF.

The chain joins TRBV10-3 to TRBJ2-7; D is possibly TRBD2 (6 bases). Trimming removed 0 bases at V and 6 bases at J, with 12 bases between. The length of the CDR3 is 14 residues. Germline CDR1 ENHRY, CDR2 SYGVKD. Here the CDR3 reads CAISESGRPGEQYF. CDR3 in DNA: TGTGCCATCAGTGAGTCTGGGAGGCCTGGCGAGCAGTACTTC.

This clone was counted only a few times. This chain links TRBV2 with TRBJ2-6; 7 bases fit TRBD1. V was clipped by 5 bases and J by 2 bases; unmatched bases: 3. Germline values: CDR1 SNHLY, CDR2 FYNNEI. The CDR3 totals 15 residues. The CDR3 nucleotides read TGTGCCAGCAGTACCGACAGGGCTGGGGCCAACGTCCTGACTTTC. Its translation: CASSTDRAGANVLTF.

This chain joins TRBV19 and TRBJ2-7; 7 positions match TRBD1. The V segment lost 5 bases and the J segment 2 bases; nucleotides outside the gene matches: 3. The CDR3 has 13 amino acids. Germline V gene data show CDR1 as LNHDA and CDR2 as SQIVND (reference sequence). The CDR3 sequence is CASSPGQPYEQYF. The CDR3 DNA reads TGTGCCAGTAGTCCGGGACAGCCCTACGAGCAGTACTTC.